The 5 T cell receptor beta chains given below trace back to one sample, sequenced in a study of blood T cell repertoires in COVID-19. Clones were read by immunoSEQ multiplex PCR, and TCRdb kept only the in-frame ones, dropping some. The profile covers 68,000 or so clones, with over 75% appearing a single time and 7.3% taken by the ten largest. The sample comprised peripheral blood. The receptors originated from a man in his forties or fifties with COVID-19, enrolled during active disease.

This sequence joins TRBV5-1 and TRBJ1-5; 8 nucleotides match TRBD1. V was clipped by 4 bases and J by 5 bases; unmatched bases: 5. This CDR3 region has 14 residues. Per germline, CDR1 SGHRS and CDR2 YFSETQ. This chain's CDR3 is CASSIGQGHQPQHF. The CDR3 DNA reads as TGCGCCAGCAGCATAGGACAGGGACATCAGCCCCAGCATTTT.

J is TRBJ2-2 and V is TRBV5-5, with D perhaps TRBD1 (6 bases). Trimming took off 2 bases at V and 7 bases at J, with 15 bases between the two ends. The CDR3 totals 15 residues. Per germline, CDR1 SGHKS and CDR2 YYEKEE (reference sequence). The CDR3 bases are TGTGCCAGCAGCTTTCCAGGGGTTTCTGGCGGGGAGCTGTTTTTT. Its translation is CASSFPGVSGGELFF.

This clone has more than one count but fewer than ten. The rearrangement uses TRBV5-6 and TRBJ1-2, with D possibly being TRBD1 (5 bases). Trimming took off 0 bases at V and 13 bases at J, with 13 bases between the two ends. CDR1 is SGHDT and CDR2 is YYEEEE in the germline V gene. This CDR3 has 12 amino acids. The CDR3 coding sequence is TGTGCCAGCAGCTTGGATGGGGCCGAAGCCACCTTC. Its protein is CASSLDGAEATF. The whole variable domain, remainder taken from reference TRBV5-6 and TRBJ1-2, is DAGVTQSPTHLIKTRGQQVTLRCSPKSGHDTVSWYQQALGQGPQFIFQYYEEEERQRGNFPDRFSGHQFPNYSSELNVNALLLGDSALYLCASSLDGAEATFGSGTRLTVV.

The rearrangement joins TRBV25-1 to TRBJ1-2, with 7 bases that match TRBD1. The CDR3 covers 14 residues. Germline values: CDR1 MGHDK, CDR2 SYGVNS. V shed 6 bases, J shed 8 bases, and the junction held 12 bases outside the gene matches. CDR3 amino acids: CASRDDRVIGGYTF. DNA for the CDR3: TGTGCCAGCAGGGATGACAGGGTGATAGGAGGCTACACCTTC.

CDR3 nucleotide sequence: TGTGCCAGCAGTTCAAAACAGGGGGCGCAGACCCAGTACTTC. Protein sequence: CASSSKQGAQTQYF. This chain connects TRBV27 to TRBJ2-5; 9 bases align to TRBD1. J lost 6 bases, V lost 4 bases, and 6 bases had no gene match. Germline CDR1 MNHEY, CDR2 SMNVEV (reference sequence). The length of the CDR3 is 14 residues.